This TCR beta chain was sequenced in a study of a mutant IDH1 vaccine in newly diagnosed glioma. Study-wide context: Treated patients had a mean age of about 44 years and a sex split that was around 62% male and about 40% female. Previous care, which was radiotherapy, temozolomide, or both, most often involved both. Regarding the study as a whole: Changes in top peripheral clonotypes did not appear linked to pseudoprogression.

The CDR3 runs 13 residues. The V and J ends lost 1 base and 1 base respectively, with 4 bases between them. Germline V gives CDR1 SGHDN, CDR2 FVKESK. The time point here: baseline, week 1 (first vaccination visit). Treatment defined: pre-vaccination baseline after standard-of-care therapy. The assay was immunoSEQ multiplex PCR, and TCRdb's table has in-frame clones only and misses some. This sample has under 65,000 clones, with more than 80% found just once. This clone showed up just a few times. As yet, its antigen is unknown. This chain uses TRBV14 with TRBJ1-1; D not certain. Sequences were derived from PBMCs, sampled from a glioma patient treated with radiotherapy, temozolomide or both. The receptor's source is a man in his late teens or twenties with glioma. CDR3 DNA: TGTGCCAGCAGCCAAGGATGGAACACTGAAGCTTTCTTT. The encoded protein is CASSQGWNTEAFF.